A single sample is the source of the 19 T cell receptor beta chains below, sequenced in a study of metastatic and nonmetastatic thyroid tumors. TCRdb re-clonotyped the PCR reads via MiXCR. Among around 64,000 clones listed, 4% to 4.5% were seen once. Each patient went into thyroid surgery without having received any treatment. Sequencing was carried out using blood. These receptors all come from a female donor with papillary thyroid cancer or a benign thyroid nodule (not recorded which). Some clones in this sample may be carry-over from other donors' samples.

This clone was picked up many times. The chain links TRBV19 to TRBJ2-7; weak D call: TRBD1 (7 bases). Germline V lookup: CDR1 LNHDA, CDR2 SQIVND (reference sequence). Trimming removed 2 bases at V and 7 bases at J, with 18 bases between. The CDR3 covers 15 residues. CDR3 sequence reads: CASSILGGGAGEQYF. In nucleotides, the CDR3 is TGTGCCAGTAGTATATTAGGAGGGGGCGCGGGTGAGCAGTACTTC.

This clone was seen repeatedly, ten times or more. This sequence joins TRBV7-8 and TRBJ1-5; perhaps TRBD1 as D (6 bases). CDR3 length equals 16 residues. The germline V gene has CDR1 SGHVS and CDR2 FQNEAQ. V lost 4 bases and J lost 2, with 15 bases in between. Here the CDR3 reads CASSWGQGLGNQPQHF. In DNA, the CDR3 is TGTGCCAGCAGCTGGGGCCAGGGGCTCGGCAATCAGCCCCAGCATTTT.

In this sample, this clone turned up many times. The chain carries TRBV9 and TRBJ1-2; no clear D gene. Trimming stripped 0 bases from V and 6 bases from J, with 12 bases between. The CDR3 loop spans 14 amino acids. In germline, CDR1 is SGDLS, CDR2 YYNGEE. The CDR3 reads CASSVAGDLDGYTF. The DNA for the CDR3 is TGTGCCAGCAGCGTAGCTGGGGATCTCGATGGCTACACCTTC.

This clone was counted ten times or more. V and J are TRBV6-1 and TRBJ2-1; a possible D gene is TRBD1 (6 bases). This CDR3 spans 13 amino acids. V was cut by 6 bases and J by 4 bases, with 10 bases left in between. In germline, CDR1 is MNHNS, CDR2 SASEGT. CDR3 in DNA: TGTGCCAGCAGACCCACAGGGTACAATGAGCAGTTCTTC. It translates to CASRPTGYNEQFF.

This clone was seen ten or more times. The rearrangement joins TRBV6-1 to TRBJ1-4; TRBD1 agrees at 11 bases. This CDR3 contains 14 residues. Trimming at V came to 5 bases and at J to 8 bases, leaving 4 bases not matched to a gene. Looked up from germline, CDR1 is MNHNS and CDR2 is SASEGT. The DNA of the CDR3 is TGTGCCAGCAGTACCGGGACAGGGGGAGAAAAACTGTTTTTT. This gives the protein CASSTGTGGEKLFF.

V and J are TRBV5-4 and TRBJ1-1; TRBD1 might be the D (5 bases). The length of the CDR3 is 14 residues. CDR1 and CDR2 (germline): SGHNT, YYREEE (reference sequence). V was cut by 1 base and J by 7 bases, with 14 bases left in between. CDR3 residues: CASSLNRKGHEAFF. CDR3 nucleotide sequence: TGTGCCAGCAGCTTGAACAGGAAGGGCCATGAAGCTTTCTTT.

As DNA, the CDR3 is TGCAGTGCCGCCCGGGACAGGGACAATCAGCCCCAGCATTTT. Amino acid sequence: CSAARDRDNQPQHF. The J gene is TRBJ1-5, the V gene TRBV20-1; 9 bases are shared with TRBD1. The V and J ends lost 6 bases and 3 bases, in that order; junction bases with no gene match: 6. The V gene's germline CDR1 is DFQATT and CDR2 SNEGSKA (reference sequence). The length of the CDR3 is 14 residues.

In nucleotides, the CDR3 is TGCAGTGCTCCGATAGCGGGAACCTACAATGAGCAGTTCTTC. As protein: CSAPIAGTYNEQFF. This chain connects TRBV20-1 to TRBJ2-1; TRBD2 matches at 8 bases. After removal of 5 bases from V and 2 bases from J, the junction contained 5 bases not matched to a gene. Looked up from germline, CDR1 is DFQATT and CDR2 is SNEGSKA (reference sequence). The CDR3 is 14 amino acids.

In this sample, this clone turned up many times. The V call is TRBV7-3, the J call TRBJ2-1, with 7 bases fitting TRBD2. Germline values: CDR1 SGHTA, CDR2 FQGTGA. This CDR3 comprises 15 residues. Unmatched junction bases numbered 7, after V lost 5 bases and J lost 3 bases. The CDR3 here is CASSHGLAVYNEQFF. In DNA form, the CDR3 reads TGTGCCAGCAGCCACGGGCTAGCGGTCTACAATGAGCAGTTCTTC.

The sample holds many counts of this clone. V gene TRBV13 combines with J gene TRBJ2-1, with 7 nucleotides matching TRBD1. Germline trimming cut 5 bases from V and 4 bases from J; bases unmatched to any gene: 5. This CDR3 spans 14 amino acids. Looked up from germline, CDR1 is PRHDT and CDR2 is FYEKMQ (reference sequence). CDR3 in DNA: TGTGCCAGCAGCCCCACAGGGGTGTACAATGAGCAGTTCTTC. This translates into CASSPTGVYNEQFF.

This clone came up many times. The chain links TRBV4-1 to TRBJ2-3; D may correspond to TRBD1 or TRBD2 (6 bases each). The CDR3 totals 15 residues. CDR1 and CDR2 (germline): MGHRA, YSYEKL. V was cut by 7 bases and J by 5 bases, with 19 bases left in between. CDR3 nucleotides: TGCGCCAGCAACTCGGGGGCGAATTCCGGAGATACGCAGTATTTT. It codes for CASNSGANSGDTQYF.

The chain joins TRBV12-3 or TRBV12-4 to TRBJ2-7; D is unresolved. The CDR3 has 14 amino acids. Trimming shortened V by 6 bases and J by 3 bases, and 15 bases separated the two germline ends. CDR3 loop: CASSLGRKLYEQYF. DNA for the CDR3: TGTGCCAGCAGCCTAGGACGGAAACTCTACGAGCAGTACTTC.

This rearrangement joins TRBV6-5 to TRBJ1-2; 7 positions match TRBD1. Per germline, CDR1 MNHEY and CDR2 SVGAGI. Trimming at V came to 0 bases and at J to 7 bases, leaving 5 bases not matched to a gene. The CDR3 runs 14 residues. The CDR3 region is CASSYSTTGSGYTF. In DNA form, the CDR3 reads TGTGCCAGCAGTTACTCGACGACAGGGAGTGGCTACACCTTC.

This clone was seen ten or more times. V is TRBV7-9 and J is TRBJ2-7; 8 bases map to TRBD1. Germline V gives CDR1 SEHNR, CDR2 FQNEAQ (reference sequence). Trimming cost V 1 base and J 3 bases; bases outside gene matches: 8. The CDR3 covers 16 residues. CDR3 in DNA: TGTGCCAGCAGCTTAGATCCGGTTGGACAGGGCTACGAGCAGTACTTC. Its translation is CASSLDPVGQGYEQYF. Full variable domain (rest looked up from reference TRBV7-9 and TRBJ2-7): DTGVSQNPRHKITKRGQNVTFRCDPISEHNRLYWYRQTLGQGPEFLTYFQNEAQLEKSRLLSDRFSAERPKGSFSTLEIQRTEQGDSAMYLCASSLDPVGQGYEQYFGPGTRLTVT.

The chain couples TRBV15 to TRBJ2-7; D is possibly TRBD2 (6 bases). V was shortened by 1 base and J by 0 bases, with 13 bases between the two germline ends. The CDR3 has 16 amino acids. The V gene's germline CDR1 is LNHNV and CDR2 YYDKDF (reference sequence). The CDR3 sequence is CATSRGRDLSSYEQYF. CDR3 nucleotide sequence: TGTGCCACCAGCAGAGGGAGGGACTTGAGCTCCTACGAGCAGTACTTC.

This clone was seen ten or more times. The chain has TRBV28 and TRBJ1-2; 7 nucleotides line up with TRBD1. Germline V gene sequence: CDR1 MDHEN, CDR2 SYDVKM. Germline trimming cut 9 bases from V and 6 bases from J; bases unmatched to any gene: 16. This CDR3 contains 15 residues. DNA for the CDR3: TGTGCCAGTACCCCCCGGGACAGACCTATGCATGGCTACACCTTC. As protein: CASTPRDRPMHGYTF.

This clone was detected a few times. The gene calls are TRBV5-1 and TRBJ2-2, with TRBD2 matching 7 bases. Germline V gene lookup returns CDR1 SGHRS and CDR2 YFSETQ. V shed 6 bases and J 0 bases; nucleotides not matched to a gene: 2. CDR3 length: 14 residues. CDR3: CASKRDPNTGELFF. The CDR3 DNA reads as TGCGCCAGCAAGCGGGATCCGAACACCGGGGAGCTGTTTTTT.

This clone was counted many times. This chain uses TRBV6-1 with TRBJ2-7; D call uncertain. Germline loops: CDR1 MNHNS, CDR2 SASEGT. V was shortened by 6 bases and J by 2 bases, with 14 bases between the two germline ends. This CDR3 is 14 amino acids long. This CDR3 is CASSPSSGTYEQYF. The CDR3 DNA follows: TGTGCCAGCAGCCCGAGTTCAGGTACCTACGAGCAGTACTTC.

This clone is medium-sized within its sample. This sequence joins TRBV6-1 and TRBJ2-7, with 7 bases identical to TRBD1. Germline CDR1 is MNHNS and CDR2 is SASEGT. The CDR3 extends over 13 amino acids. V lost 3 bases and J lost 13; bases outside the gene matches: 12. This chain's CDR3 is CASSDNRGPSHYF. CDR3 bases: TGTGCCAGCAGTGACAACAGGGGCCCGTCCCATTACTTC.